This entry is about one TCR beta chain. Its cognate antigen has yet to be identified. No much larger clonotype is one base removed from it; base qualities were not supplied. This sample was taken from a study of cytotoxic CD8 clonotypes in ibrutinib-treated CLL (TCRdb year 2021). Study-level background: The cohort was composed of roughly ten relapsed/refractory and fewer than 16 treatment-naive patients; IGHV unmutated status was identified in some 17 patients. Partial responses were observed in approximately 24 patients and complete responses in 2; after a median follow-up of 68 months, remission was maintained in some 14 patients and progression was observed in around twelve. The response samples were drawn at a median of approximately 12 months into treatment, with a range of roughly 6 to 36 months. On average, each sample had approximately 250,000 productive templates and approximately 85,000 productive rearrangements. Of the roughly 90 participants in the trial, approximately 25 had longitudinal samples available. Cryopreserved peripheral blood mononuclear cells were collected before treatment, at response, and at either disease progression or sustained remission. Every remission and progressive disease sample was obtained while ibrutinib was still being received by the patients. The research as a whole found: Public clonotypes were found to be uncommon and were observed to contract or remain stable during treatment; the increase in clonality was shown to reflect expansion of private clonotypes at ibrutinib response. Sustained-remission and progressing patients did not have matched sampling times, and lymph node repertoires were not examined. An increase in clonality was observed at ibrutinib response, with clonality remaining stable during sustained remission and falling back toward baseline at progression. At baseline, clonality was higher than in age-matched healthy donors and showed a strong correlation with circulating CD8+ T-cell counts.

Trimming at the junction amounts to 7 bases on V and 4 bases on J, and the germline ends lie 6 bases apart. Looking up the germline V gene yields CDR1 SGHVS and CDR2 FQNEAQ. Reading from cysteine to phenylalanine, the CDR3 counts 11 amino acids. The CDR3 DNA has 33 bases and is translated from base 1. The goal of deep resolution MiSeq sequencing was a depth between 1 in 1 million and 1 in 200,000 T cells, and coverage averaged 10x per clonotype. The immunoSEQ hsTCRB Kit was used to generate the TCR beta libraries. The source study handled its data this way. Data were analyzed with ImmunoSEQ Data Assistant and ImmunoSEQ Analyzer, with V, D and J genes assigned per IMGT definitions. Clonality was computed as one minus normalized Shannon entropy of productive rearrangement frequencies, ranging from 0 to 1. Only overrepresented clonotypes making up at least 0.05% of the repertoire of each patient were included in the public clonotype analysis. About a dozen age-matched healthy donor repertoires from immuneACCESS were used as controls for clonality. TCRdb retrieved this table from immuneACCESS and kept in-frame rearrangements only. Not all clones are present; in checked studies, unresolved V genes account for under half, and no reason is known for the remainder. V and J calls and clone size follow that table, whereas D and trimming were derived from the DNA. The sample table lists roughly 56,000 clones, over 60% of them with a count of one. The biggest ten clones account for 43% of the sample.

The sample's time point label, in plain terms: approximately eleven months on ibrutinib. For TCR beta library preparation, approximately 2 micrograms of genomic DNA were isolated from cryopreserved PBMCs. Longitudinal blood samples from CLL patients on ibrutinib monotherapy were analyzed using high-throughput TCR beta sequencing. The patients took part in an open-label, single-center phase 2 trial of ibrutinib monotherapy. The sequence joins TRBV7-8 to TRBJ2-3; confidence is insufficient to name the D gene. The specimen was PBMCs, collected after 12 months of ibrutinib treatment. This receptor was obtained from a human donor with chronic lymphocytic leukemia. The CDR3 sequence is CASNTADTQYF. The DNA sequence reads TGTGCCAGCAACACCGCAGATACGCAGTATTTT.